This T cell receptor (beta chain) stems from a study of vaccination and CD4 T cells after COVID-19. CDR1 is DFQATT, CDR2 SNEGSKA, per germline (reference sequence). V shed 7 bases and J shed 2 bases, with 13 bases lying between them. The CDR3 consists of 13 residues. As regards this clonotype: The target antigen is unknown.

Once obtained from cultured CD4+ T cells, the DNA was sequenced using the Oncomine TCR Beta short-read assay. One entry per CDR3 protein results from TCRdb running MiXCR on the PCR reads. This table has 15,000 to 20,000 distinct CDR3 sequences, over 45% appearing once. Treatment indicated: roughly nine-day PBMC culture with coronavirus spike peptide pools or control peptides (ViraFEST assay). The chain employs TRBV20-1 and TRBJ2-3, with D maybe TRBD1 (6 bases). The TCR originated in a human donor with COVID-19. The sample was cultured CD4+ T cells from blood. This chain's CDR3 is CSGRDTITDTQYF. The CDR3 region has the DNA TGCAGTGGCCGGGACACCATCACAGATACGCAGTATTTT.